These T cell receptor beta chains were read from a single sample in a study of blood T cell repertoires in COVID-19. TCRdb's copy holds only in-frame clones and misses some; the assay was immunoSEQ multiplex PCR. The sample comprises 350,000 or so clones, around nine tenths of which are singletons, and approximately 0.93% rests with the top ten. Source material: PBMCs or T cells enriched from blood (not recorded which). These receptors all come from a woman in her 30s who had been exposed to COVID-19. The CDR3 runs from the conserved cysteine through the conserved F or W. The order of the fields is V gene, clone size, J gene, D gene, CDR3 DNA, CDR3 protein. A D gene is named only where the DNA matches it firmly. Clone size is shown for a subset of rows, as once, few, many or a class of expanded clone.

TRBV30	NA	TRBJ1-2	NA	TGTGCCTGGACCTACCTCGGGGTCGGCTACACCTTC	CAWTYLGVGYTF
TRBV5-1	once	TRBJ1-3	NA	TGCGCCAGCAGCTTGGCCGGCTCTGGAAACACCATATATTTT	CASSLAGSGNTIYF
TRBV2	NA	TRBJ1-5	NA	TGTGCCAGCAAGGGGGGGAACCTGGCCCAGCATTTT	CASKGGNLAQHF
TRBV5-4	NA	TRBJ2-1	TRBD1	TGTGCCAGCAGCCTCAGCCGGGACAGGGTTGCAAATGAGCAGTTCTTC	CASSLSRDRVANEQFF
TRBV10-3	NA	TRBJ2-2	NA	TGTGCCATCAGTACCGGGACTGGGGAGGTCGGGGAGCTGTTTTTT	CAISTGTGEVGELFF
TRBV4-1	NA	TRBJ1-5	NA	TGCGCCAGCAGCCAAGATGTTCCAGGGCCGGTTTTTAGCAATCAGCCCCAGCATTTT	CASSQDVPGPVFSNQPQHF
TRBV4-2	NA	TRBJ2-3	TRBD2	TGTGCCAGCAGCCAGGGAACTAGCGGGAGTATTAGAGATACGCAGTATTTT	CASSQGTSGSIRDTQYF
TRBV6-2/TRBV6-3	few	TRBJ2-1	TRBD2	TGTGCCAGCAGTTACAGACTAGCGGGAGGCAATGAGCAGTTCTTC	CASSYRLAGGNEQFF
TRBV21-1	NA	TRBJ2-7	NA	TGTGCCAGCAGCAGGAGGCGGGTGGAAGGCGAGCAGTACTTC	CASSRRRVEGEQYF
TRBV12-3/TRBV12-4	NA	TRBJ1-2	TRBD1	TGTGCCAGCAGACCAGGGGGCGACTATGGCTACACCTTC	CASRPGGDYGYTF
TRBV24-1	NA	TRBJ1-2	TRBD1	TGTGCCACCAGTGACCCCTGGACAGGGGGCGCGGATGGCTACACCTTC	CATSDPWTGGADGYTF
TRBV18	NA	TRBJ1-1	TRBD1	TGTGCCAGCTCATTCCCGGGACAGGGGGCGGAGAACACTGAAGCTTTCTTT	CASSFPGQGAENTEAFF
TRBV28	NA	TRBJ1-1	NA	TGTGCCAGCAGTGCCCAAGGGGGTTTGAGTGAAGCTTTCTTT	CASSAQGGLSEAFF
TRBV27	NA	TRBJ2-7	NA	TGTGCCAGCAGTCTCTCAGGTGACCCTAGGGGCTACGAGCAGTACTTC	CASSLSGDPRGYEQYF
TRBV27	NA	TRBJ1-2	TRBD1	TGTGCCAGCAGTGTTATCCGGACAGGTGGCTCCTATGGCTACACCTTC	CASSVIRTGGSYGYTF
TRBV14	NA	TRBJ1-6	NA	TGTGCCAGCAGCCAAGATCGGGGAGCTGGCTCCTATAATTCACCCCTCCACTTT	CASSQDRGAGSYNSPLHF
TRBV30	NA	TRBJ2-7	TRBD2	TGTGCCTGGAGCCACGGGAGCGGGAGAGGGTACGAGCAGTACTTC	CAWSHGSGRGYEQYF
TRBV7-6	NA	TRBJ1-3	NA	TGTGCCAGCAGCTTAATCTTGGGCCTCTCTGGAAACACCATATATTTT	CASSLILGLSGNTIYF
TRBV24-1	NA	TRBJ2-1	NA	TGTGCCACCAGTGATTTGAAGCGGGACAACTACAATGAGCAGTTCTTC	CATSDLKRDNYNEQFF
TRBV6-1	NA	TRBJ1-3	NA	TGTGCCAGCAGTGAACGGAGGGCTGGCTCTGGAAACACCATATATTTT	CASSERRAGSGNTIYF
TRBV5-1	NA	TRBJ1-5	TRBD1	TGCGCCAGCAGACCTACACCCGGGACAGGCAATCAGCCCCAGCATTTT	CASRPTPGTGNQPQHF
TRBV10-1	NA	TRBJ2-1	TRBD1	TGCGCCAGCAGTGAGTCGGGTTGGACAGGGGACTACAATGAGCAGTTCTTC	CASSESGWTGDYNEQFF
TRBV7-9	once	TRBJ2-7	TRBD1	TGTGCCAGCAGACCCATGGGACAGGGGGCCTCCTACGAGCAGTACTTC	CASRPMGQGASYEQYF
TRBV28	NA	TRBJ2-7	TRBD2	TGTGCCAGCAGTGCATCCGGGACTAGCTCCTACGAGCAGTACTTC	CASSASGTSSYEQYF
TRBV10-3	NA	TRBJ1-5	NA	TGTGCCATCAGTGAGACCCAGGATCAGCCCCAGCATTTT	CAISETQDQPQHF
TRBV5-1	NA	TRBJ2-7	NA	TGCGCCAGCAGCTTGGCCGGACAGTCCTTCTCCTACGAGCAGTACTTC	CASSLAGQSFSYEQYF
TRBV6-5	NA	TRBJ1-2	TRBD1	TGTGCCAGCACCCGGACAGGGGGGCGCTATGGCTACACCTTC	CASTRTGGRYGYTF
TRBV3-1/TRBV3-2	NA	TRBJ2-1	TRBD2	TGTGCCAGCAGCCAAGGCTGGCTAGCGGGACGAGAGCAGTTCTTC	CASSQGWLAGREQFF
TRBV6-5	NA	TRBJ2-5	TRBD2	TGTGCCAGCAGAGTTCTAGCGGGAGCGGAGACCCAGTACTTC	CASRVLAGAETQYF
TRBV7-8	NA	TRBJ2-2	NA	TGTGCCAGCACCTTAGCGGAGCTCACCGGGGAGCTGTTTTTT	CASTLAELTGELFF
TRBV12-3/TRBV12-4	NA	TRBJ2-5	NA	TGTGCCAGCAGCCCCCACCGGGGTGAGACCCAGTACTTC	CASSPHRGETQYF
TRBV27	NA	TRBJ2-1	TRBD2	TGTGCCAGCAGCACTCGGGGACTAGCGGGAGGGTCCCATGAGCAGTTCTTC	CASSTRGLAGGSHEQFF
TRBV2	NA	TRBJ2-3	NA	TGTGCCAGCAGTGAATACTATCTGGATACGCAGTATTTT	CASSEYYLDTQYF
TRBV7-6	NA	TRBJ2-3	TRBD2	TGTGCCAGCAGCCTAAGTAGCGGGAGGGGGACAGATACGCAGTATTTT	CASSLSSGRGTDTQYF
TRBV5-1	NA	TRBJ2-7	TRBD2	TGCGCCAGCAGCACGGAGGCGGGAGGAAGGGGTTACGGCGAGCAGTACTTC	CASSTEAGGRGYGEQYF
TRBV28	NA	TRBJ1-4	TRBD1	TGTGCCGTAAGGGGGCCAGCAACTAATGAAAAACTGTTTTTT	CAVRGPATNEKLFF
TRBV9	NA	TRBJ2-5	TRBD1	TGTGCCAGCAGCGTACAGGGGGCAGGAGAGACCCAGTACTTC	CASSVQGAGETQYF
TRBV18	few	TRBJ2-7	NA	TGTGCCAGCTCACTGTCTCAGGTTTTTGAGCAGTACTTC	CASSLSQVFEQYF
TRBV19	NA	TRBJ2-3	NA	TGTGCCAGTAGTATAGTCCGCCAGGGTGGAGCAGATACGCAGTATTTT	CASSIVRQGGADTQYF
TRBV9	NA	TRBJ2-2	NA	TGTGCCAGCAGCGGCCGGGACTCCTACTACACCGGGGAGCTGTTTTTT	CASSGRDSYYTGELFF
TRBV27	NA	TRBJ1-6	TRBD1	TGTGCCAGCAGTTATAGTGGGACAGGGTTTCCTTCACCCCTCCACTTT	CASSYSGTGFPSPLHF
TRBV6-4	few	TRBJ2-3	TRBD2	TGTGCCAGCAGCGGACTAGCGGGATCTAGCACAGATACGCAGTATTTT	CASSGLAGSSTDTQYF
TRBV9	NA	TRBJ2-3	NA	TGTGCCAGCAGCGTAGCTCTGCCAGGGCTCACAGATACGCAGTATTTT	CASSVALPGLTDTQYF
TRBV27	NA	TRBJ2-7	TRBD2	TGTGCCAGCAGTTTAAAGAGGACTAGCGTATCCTACGAGCAGTACTTC	CASSLKRTSVSYEQYF
TRBV5-1	few	TRBJ2-7	TRBD2	TGCGCCAGCACTGGACTAGCGGGGCCCGAGGAGCAGTACTTC	CASTGLAGPEEQYF
TRBV27	NA	TRBJ1-2	NA	TGTGCCAGCCTGGGGGCCTGGCCATACGGCTACACCTTC	CASLGAWPYGYTF
TRBV28	NA	TRBJ2-1	TRBD1	TGTGCCAGCAGTTTTATCGGGACAGGGTTTTCCCATGAGCAGTTCTTC	CASSFIGTGFSHEQFF
TRBV3-1/TRBV3-2	NA	TRBJ2-3	TRBD2	TGTGCCAGCAGCCCGAATGCGGGGGCAGATACGCAGTATTTT	CASSPNAGADTQYF
TRBV30	NA	TRBJ2-7	NA	TGTGCCTGGAGTCCCCTCGGTTACGAGCAGTACTTC	CAWSPLGYEQYF
TRBV7-3	once	TRBJ1-1	NA	TGTGCCAGCAGCCCCTCTGGGCCAGGAGGAGCTTTCTTT	CASSPSGPGGAFF
TRBV9	NA	TRBJ1-1	TRBD1	TGTGCCAGCAGCGCCTGGGGACAGTCTCCAAACACTGAAGCTTTCTTT	CASSAWGQSPNTEAFF
TRBV7-8	NA	TRBJ1-2	NA	TGTGCCAGCAGCCAACCGGGAGGGAGGGGTAACTATGGCTACACCTTC	CASSQPGGRGNYGYTF
TRBV24-1	NA	TRBJ1-2	NA	TGTGCCACCAGTGAACCGAATATAGTGACAGGAAGCTATGGCTACACCTTC	CATSEPNIVTGSYGYTF
TRBV28	NA	TRBJ2-7	TRBD2	TGTGCCAGCAGTTTAAGCGGGACTACTTCCTACGAGCAGTACTTC	CASSLSGTTSYEQYF
TRBV5-1	NA	TRBJ2-1	TRBD2	TGCGCCAGCGATCACAGGGGAATAGCGGGAGGAACCTACAATGAGCAGTTCTTC	CASDHRGIAGGTYNEQFF
TRBV11-3	NA	TRBJ2-2	TRBD2	TGTGCCAGCAGCTTAGGCTTGACTAGCGGGAGGGCCCTTGACACCGGGGAGCTGTTTTTT	CASSLGLTSGRALDTGELFF
TRBV6-1	NA	TRBJ1-1	NA	TGTGCCAGCAGTGAAGGCAGGGTGAACACTGAAGCTTTCTTT	CASSEGRVNTEAFF